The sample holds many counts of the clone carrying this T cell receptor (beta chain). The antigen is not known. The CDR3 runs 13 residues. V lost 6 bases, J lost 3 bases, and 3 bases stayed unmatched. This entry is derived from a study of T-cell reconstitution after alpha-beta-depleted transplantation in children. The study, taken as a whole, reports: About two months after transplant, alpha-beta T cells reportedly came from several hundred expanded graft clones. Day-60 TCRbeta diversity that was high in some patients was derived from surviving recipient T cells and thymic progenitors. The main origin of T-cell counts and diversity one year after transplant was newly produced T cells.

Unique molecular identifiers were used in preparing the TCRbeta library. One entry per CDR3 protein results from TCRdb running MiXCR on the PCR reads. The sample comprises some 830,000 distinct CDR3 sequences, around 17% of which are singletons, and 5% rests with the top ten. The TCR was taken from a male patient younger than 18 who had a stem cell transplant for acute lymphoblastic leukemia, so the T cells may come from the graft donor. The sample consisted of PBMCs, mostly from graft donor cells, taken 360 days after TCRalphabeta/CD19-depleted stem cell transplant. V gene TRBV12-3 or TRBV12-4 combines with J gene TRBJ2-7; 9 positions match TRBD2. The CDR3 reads CASRTSGIYEQYF. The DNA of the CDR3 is TGTGCCAGCAGGACTAGCGGTATCTACGAGCAGTACTTC.